The clone carrying this T cell receptor beta chain was observed at least ten times. The antigen remains unidentified. RNA transcripts were the template for amplifying TCR beta CDR3 regions. The HTBI set primed first-round TCR CDR3 RT-PCR. Via MiXCR, TCRdb re-called the multiplex PCR reads, giving one row per CDR3 protein. Of more than 150,000 distinct CDR3 sequences listed, over 15% were seen once; the top ten hold roughly 30%. The data originate from a study of T cells in Graves' hyperthyroidism and ophthalmopathy. Looking at the study overall: The blood sample was taken at first diagnosis, before treatment began. Study-level points and caveats: Most clonotypes expanded in thyroid above 0.001 were likewise present in blood.

The TCR was taken from a woman aged 45-60 years with Graves' hyperthyroidism. The sample consisted of blood.

This CDR3 reads CASSFEAGNTIYF. CDR3 in DNA: TGTGCCAGCAGTTTCGAAGCTGGAAACACCATATATTTT. This rearrangement joins TRBV6-1 to TRBJ1-3, with no clear D. The CDR3 consists of 13 residues. CDR1 MNHNS and CDR2 SASEGT come from the germline V gene. V gave up 5 bases and J gave up 2 bases, with 7 bases separating them.